This TCR beta chain emerged from a study of T cells after yellow fever vaccination. This clonotype occurred many times. The CDR3 consists of 15 residues. Trimming took 7 bases from V and 4 from J; bases not matched to a gene: 12. Looked up from germline, CDR1 is SGHAT and CDR2 is FQDESV (reference sequence). TCRdb called the 5' RACE reads again in MiXCR, with one record for every CDR3 protein. The sample lists around 100,000 distinct CDR3 sequences; 8.4% were seen once. Sequenced material: CD8+ T cells sorted from PBMCs, taken 45 days after the yellow fever booster vaccination. The chain uses TRBV11-1 and TRBJ1-1; 7 bases map to TRBD1. This TCR came from a man aged 30 to 39 who received the YFV17D yellow fever vaccine. CDR3 coding DNA: TGTGCCAGCAACCCTCGTAGGGGACAGAGCACTGAAGCTTTCTTT. Translated: CASNPRRGQSTEAFF.